One T cell receptor beta chain is described in this entry. The data are from a study of blood T cell repertoires in COVID-19. Study as a whole: Samples taken during acute and convalescent COVID-19 were collected in the United States, Italy and Spain. PBMCs, B-cell-depleted T cells, or T cells provided the cDNA or gDNA that made up the material.

CDR3 length: 15 residues. V shed 4 bases, J shed 3 bases, and the junction held 6 bases outside the gene matches. In germline, CDR1 is MDHEN, CDR2 SYDVKM. Methods used by the authors: Amplification with reference gene primers provided the estimates of nucleated cell counts. Repertoires were generated with immunoSEQ multiplex PCR, while TCRdb's copy carries only in-frame clones and drops some. V and J calls and clone size come straight from that table; D and trimming were deduced from the DNA. Of some 70,000 clones in the sample, 80% to 90% are singletons; the top ten hold 2% to 2.5%. The source of this sequence is a human donor in a cohort sampled during active COVID-19. The material sequenced was peripheral blood. V is TRBV28 and J is TRBJ1-2; 9 bases are a match to TRBD1. The CDR3 DNA reads TGTGCCAGCAGTTACTGGGACAGGGTAGACTATGGCTACACCTTC. This gives the protein CASSYWDRVDYGYTF.